Given below is one TCR beta chain in context. Germline values: CDR1 SGHAT, CDR2 FQDESV (reference sequence). V shed 1 base and J shed 6 bases, with 9 bases lying between them. This CDR3 contains 14 residues. This sample was taken from a study of CD8+ T cells in alopecia areata. Sequencing templates came from extracted RNA that was reverse transcribed into cDNA. Using immunoSEQ multiplex PCR, the repertoire was profiled, and TCRdb retains in-frame clones only, with some absent. The data hold around 140,000 clones, with over 70% observed a single time. The TCR was taken from a human donor with alopecia areata. Material: CD8+ T cells sorted from blood, obtained at week 0. The gene calls are TRBV11-1 and TRBJ2-2; no firm D call. CDR3 sequence: CASSLEVAAGELFF. The CDR3 DNA is TGTGCCAGCAGCTTAGAGGTGGCCGCCGGGGAGCTGTTTTTT.